This passage covers 27 T cell receptor beta chains from one sample sequenced in a study of T cell repertoires in cytomegalovirus infection (dated by TCRdb to about 2019). The listed sequencing device is Illumina HiSeq 1500. The public reads were reanalyzed by TCRdb: fastp trimming at Q25, MiXCR alignment, in-frame beta chains only. Rows are combined by CDR3 protein, so each entry shows the most common genes and DNA. For this sample the table gives almost 550,000 distinct CDR3 sequences, of which about 17% were detected only once. In total, the top ten clones hold approximately 24% of the sample. Sequencing was performed on CD8+ T cells from PBMCs. These TCRs come from a human donor in good health (CMV status not recorded). Some clones in this sample may be carry-over from other donors' samples.

This chain connects TRBV3-1 to TRBJ2-1; 9 nucleotides line up with TRBD2. The CDR3 covers 15 residues. CDR1 LGHDT and CDR2 YNNKEL come from the germline V gene (reference sequence). With V trimmed by 0 bases and J by 14 bases, 11 bases remained unmatched. CDR3 sequence (DNA): TGTGCCAGCAGCCAAGATCGAGCGGGGGGTTGGGGGGAGTTCTTC. It encodes CASSQDRAGGWGEFF.

This clonotype was recorded at least ten times. The chain uses TRBV11-2 and TRBJ2-5, with 7 bases identical to TRBD1. The ends lost 0 bases at V and 3 bases at J; junction bases unmatched: 4. Per germline, CDR1 SGHAT and CDR2 FQNNGV. The CDR3 has 15 residues. The CDR3 reads CASSLDWGTEETQYF. The DNA for the CDR3 is TGTGCCAGCAGCTTAGACTGGGGGACAGAAGAGACCCAGTACTTC.

This clonotype was observed a handful of times. The chain uses TRBV11-2 and TRBJ2-2; unclear D gene. The CDR3 sequence is 15 residues long. Germline lookup yields CDR1 SGHAT and CDR2 FQNNGV. V lost 5 bases to trimming and J lost 3 bases, with 13 bases between them. In DNA form, the CDR3 reads TGTGCCAGCAGCCCCCCCAAGGTTCACACCGGGGAGCTGTTTTTT. Translating it yields CASSPPKVHTGELFF.

This chain links TRBV28 with TRBJ2-5; 14 bases match TRBD2. Germline values: CDR1 MDHEN, CDR2 SYDVKM. Trimming took 10 bases from V and 5 from J; bases not matched to a gene: 9. CDR3 length equals 15 residues. The CDR3 is CATLGTSGSHETQYF. DNA for the CDR3: TGTGCCACCCTCGGGACTAGCGGGAGTCATGAGACCCAGTACTTC. Full variable domain (remainder filled in from reference TRBV28 and TRBJ2-5): DVKVTQSSRYLVKRTGEKVFLECVQDMDHENMFWYRQDPGLGLRLIYFSYDVKMKEKGDIPEGYSVSREKKERFSLILESASTNQTSMYLCATLGTSGSHETQYFGPGTRLLVL.

V and J are TRBV5-1 and TRBJ2-3; 9 positions agree with TRBD2. Germline V gene lookup returns CDR1 SGHRS and CDR2 YFSETQ. The ends lost 2 bases at V and 3 bases at J; junction bases unmatched: 10. This CDR3 is 17 amino acids long. The CDR3 here is CASSFTGAGGLTDTQYF. The CDR3 nucleotides read TGCGCCAGCAGCTTTACAGGAGCGGGGGGTTTAACAGATACGCAGTATTTT.

This clonotype was seen a few times. The genes are TRBV27 and TRBJ2-7; 10 positions match TRBD2. The germline V gene encodes CDR1 MNHEY and CDR2 SMNVEV (reference sequence). The V gene end was trimmed by 0 bases and the J gene end by 0 bases; junction bases not matched to a gene: 8. CDR3 length: 18 amino acids. CDR3 in amino acids: CASSLSWTSGPDSYEQYF. The CDR3 nucleotides read TGTGCCAGCAGTTTATCGTGGACTAGCGGACCAGACTCCTACGAGCAGTACTTC.

This chain uses TRBV12-3 or TRBV12-4 with TRBJ2-1, with TRBD1 matching 9 bases. The CDR3 covers 14 residues. V was clipped by 7 bases and J by 5 bases; unmatched bases: 6. The CDR3: CASIPGQGNNEQFF. For the CDR3, the DNA is TGTGCCAGCATCCCGGGACAGGGTAACAATGAGCAGTTCTTC.

In this sample, this clonotype turned up many times. This chain joins TRBV7-9 and TRBJ1-1; a weak D match, TRBD1 (5 bases). CDR1 and CDR2 from the germline V gene are SEHNR and FQNEAQ (reference sequence). Trimming stripped 5 bases from V and 5 bases from J, with 18 bases between. The CDR3 runs 15 residues. The CDR3 is CASSPPAGGVTEAFF. DNA of the CDR3: TGTGCCAGCAGCCCACCGGCGGGGGGAGTGACTGAAGCTTTCTTT. The full variable domain, with the rest looked up from reference TRBV7-9 and TRBJ1-1, is DTGVSQNPRHKITKRGQNVTFRCDPISEHNRLYWYRQTLGQGPEFLTYFQNEAQLEKSRLLSDRFSAERPKGSFSTLEIQRTEQGDSAMYLCASSPPAGGVTEAFFGQGTRLTVV.

This clonotype showed up just a few times. CDR3 region: CASSLQGAQLVFF. CDR3 in DNA: TGTGCCAGCAGCTTACAGGGGGCCCAGCTGGTGTTCTTC. The V call is TRBV7-3, the J call TRBJ2-1; 8 bases line up with TRBD1. Germline assignment: CDR1 SGHTA and CDR2 FQGTGA. The V and J ends lost 2 bases and 15 bases, in that order; junction bases with no gene match: 9. The CDR3 is 13 residues long. The complete variable domain, with remaining parts taken from reference TRBV7-3 and TRBJ2-1, reads GAGVSQTPSNKVTEKGKYVELRCDPISGHTALYWYRQSLGQGPEFLIYFQGTGAADDSGLPNDRFFAVRPEGSVSTLKIQRTERGDSAVYLCASSLQGAQLVFFGPGTRLTVL.

This clonotype was observed at least ten times. This chain links TRBV7-9 with TRBJ2-7; TRBD1 matches at 7 bases. Germline CDR1 and CDR2: SEHNR and FQNEAQ (reference sequence). The CDR3 loop spans 16 amino acids. V shed 6 bases, J shed 3 bases, and the junction held 14 bases outside the gene matches. DNA for the CDR3: TGTGCCAGCAGGGACAGCAGGTCACAGGGGAACTACGAGCAGTACTTC. Translating it yields CASRDSRSQGNYEQYF.

In this sample, this clonotype turned up once. The final CDR3 position lacks the conserved phenylalanine or tryptophan, pointing to a likely read error. The chain links TRBV3-1 to TRBJ2-5, with D perhaps assigned TRBD1 or TRBD2 (5 bases each). The ends were cut back, 0 bases at V and 3 bases at J, with 14 bases in the middle. This CDR3 has 16 amino acids. CDR1 is LGHDT and CDR2 is YNNKEL in the germline V gene (reference sequence). This CDR3 is CASSQDRDGREETQYL. Written as DNA, the CDR3 is TGTGCCAGCAGCCAAGATCGGGACGGGCGAGAAGAGACCCAGTACTTA.

This clonotype was detected only a few times. This chain links TRBV29-1 with TRBJ2-7; TRBD1 aligns across 11 bases. The ends lost 4 bases at V and 5 bases at J; junction bases unmatched: 4. From germline, CDR1 is SQVTM and CDR2 ANQGSEA. The length of the CDR3 is 13 residues. CDR3 region: CSVVGQGGDEQYF. The CDR3 region has the DNA TGCAGCGTTGTGGGACAGGGGGGGGACGAGCAGTACTTC.

This rearrangement joins TRBV5-1 to TRBJ1-2; D call uncertain. The CDR3 extends over 13 amino acids. V was pared by 0 bases and J by 3 bases, with 6 bases between. Germline lookup yields CDR1 SGHRS and CDR2 YFSETQ. Here the CDR3 reads CASSLDTHYGYTF. CDR3 coding DNA: TGCGCCAGCAGCTTGGACACTCACTATGGCTACACCTTC.

The genes are TRBV9 and TRBJ1-3; D is uncertain. Trimming took 4 bases from V and 3 from J, leaving 11 bases between them. Germline-derived CDR1 and CDR2 are SGDLS and YYNGEE. The CDR3 loop spans 14 amino acids. Here the CDR3 DNA reads TGTGCCAGCAGCAGCGGTGGTGGTGGAAACACCATATATTTT. Its translation is CASSSGGGGNTIYF.

A word on this clonotype: Sequence at one end of the junction differs from germline and may be a read error. This chain links TRBV10-2 with TRBJ2-1; 10 nucleotides line up with TRBD1. The CDR3 loop spans 10 amino acids. Germline V gene data show CDR1 as WSHSY and CDR2 as SAAADI. The CDR3 sequence: CASGAGTGVF. The CDR3 DNA reads TGCGCCAGCGGAGCCGGGACAGGGGTCTTC.

This chain links TRBV14 with TRBJ1-6; weak D call: TRBD1 (5 bases). The V and J ends lost 5 bases and 10 bases respectively, with 21 bases between them. This CDR3 has 16 amino acids. Germline V gene data show CDR1 as SGHDN and CDR2 as FVKESK. DNA for the CDR3: TGTGCCAGCAGCTCATACCGGGACGCAAGAGGGTCACCCCTCCACTTT. Translated: CASSSYRDARGSPLHF.

This clonotype has only a few counts. The J gene is TRBJ1-2, the V gene TRBV7-9; maybe TRBD1 (5 bases). Trimming removed 11 bases from V and 7 bases from J, with 14 bases in between. Germline V CDR1 and CDR2: SEHNR, FQNEAQ (reference sequence). This CDR3 comprises 11 residues. The chain's CDR3 is CASGVQSGYTF. The CDR3 DNA is TGTGCCTCGGGGGTTCAGAGTGGCTACACCTTC.

The CDR3 DNA reads TGTGCCAGTAGTATTTCTGGCCTAGGGTCCGGGGAGCTGTTTTTT. This gives the protein CASSISGLGSGELFF. The V call is TRBV19, the J call TRBJ2-2; the D is unclear. Germline CDR1 and CDR2: LNHDA and SQIVND (reference sequence). The CDR3 has 15 residues. V lost 3 bases and J 6 bases, leaving 14 bases between the germline ends.

Points on this clonotype: A much larger clonotype is one base distant, so this may be a read error. The conserved phenylalanine or tryptophan is not found at the CDR3 terminus, so this likely reflects a read error. In nucleotides, the CDR3 is TGTGCCAGCAGCTTACCAGGGTTGAGTCAGCCCCAGCATGTT. Its translation is CASSLPGLSQPQHV. This chain links TRBV7-3 with TRBJ1-5; weak D call: TRBD1 (5 bases). CDR3 length: 14 residues. The V gene lost 2 bases and the J gene lost 6 bases, with 11 bases spanning the gap. From germline, CDR1 is SGHTA and CDR2 FQGTGA.

The CDR3 protein is CATSDSDNYEQYF. The CDR3 DNA follows: TGTGCCACCTCGGACTCGGACAACTACGAGCAGTACTTC. The chain recombines TRBV27 with TRBJ2-7, with D possibly being TRBD1 or TRBD2 (5 bases each). This CDR3 is built from 13 residues. Germline V gives CDR1 MNHEY, CDR2 SMNVEV (reference sequence). Trimming left V 10 bases short and J 3 bases short, with 16 bases between.

This clonotype was observed a handful of times. The CDR3 loop is CASSLASGRRQCEQFF. The CDR3, as DNA: TGTGCCAGCAGTTTGGCTAGCGGGCGGAGACAATGTGAGCAGTTCTTC. V is TRBV27 and J is TRBJ2-1, with 8 bases fitting TRBD2. Germline values: CDR1 MNHEY, CDR2 SMNVEV (reference sequence). V dropped 3 bases and J dropped 9; count of bases not matched to a gene: 13. This CDR3 has 16 amino acids.

This clonotype came up once. J is TRBJ2-7 and V is TRBV27; 12 nucleotides line up with TRBD2. Germline trimming cut 4 bases from V and 6 bases from J; bases unmatched to any gene: 7. Germline CDR1 and CDR2: MNHEY and SMNVEV (reference sequence). This CDR3 is built from 15 residues. The CDR3 is CASSSGTSGPFEQYF. CDR3 DNA: TGTGCCAGCAGTTCCGGGACTAGCGGGCCCTTCGAGCAGTACTTC.

This clonotype was detected many times. The chain employs TRBV6-5 and TRBJ1-5, with a tentative D call TRBD1 (5 bases). V was clipped by 2 bases and J by 4 bases, with 6 bases between them. The CDR3 is 13 amino acids. CDR1 is MNHEY and CDR2 is SVGAGI in the germline V gene. Here the CDR3 reads CASSYAGNQPQHF. CDR3 DNA: TGTGCCAGCAGTTACGCAGGGAATCAGCCCCAGCATTTT.

This clonotype has more than one count but fewer than ten. The V gene is TRBV20-1, the J gene TRBJ1-1, with 7 bases lining up with TRBD1. There are 14 residues in the CDR3. J gave up 4 bases and V 5 bases, and 10 bases lay outside the gene matches. CDR1 DFQATT and CDR2 SNEGSKA come from the germline V gene (reference sequence). CDR3 region: CSARLADRATEAFF. CDR3 coding DNA: TGCAGTGCTCGACTTGCTGACAGGGCCACTGAAGCTTTCTTT.

This clonotype appeared a few times. The genes are TRBV5-5 and TRBJ2-1; TRBD2 aligns across 13 bases. CDR1 SGHKS and CDR2 YYEKEE come from the germline V gene (reference sequence). The junction had 6 bases not matched to a gene; V was cut back by 2 bases and J by 1 base. CDR3 length: 18 residues. The CDR3 protein is CASSFRTSGSRSYNEQFF. CDR3 nucleotides: TGTGCCAGCAGCTTCCGGACTAGCGGGAGTCGGTCCTACAATGAGCAGTTCTTC.

The V and J genes are TRBV12-5 and TRBJ2-3; D is possibly TRBD2 (7 bases). Trimming left V 5 bases short and J 6 bases short, with 18 bases between. The CDR3 consists of 15 residues. Germline V gene data show CDR1 as LGHNT and CDR2 as FRNRAP. Here the CDR3 DNA reads TGTGCTAGTGGTCACGGAGGGGGGGGGAGGGATACGCAGTATTTT. Translated: CASGHGGGGRDTQYF.

This clonotype showed up many times. The chain uses TRBV7-6 and TRBJ1-4; no clear D gene. V gave up 7 bases and J gave up 2 bases, with 17 bases separating them. Germline loops: CDR1 SGHVS, CDR2 FNYEAQ. The CDR3 extends over 16 amino acids. The CDR3 DNA follows: TGTGCCAGCACCTCGGAGGGCTTGGGGACTAATGAAAAACTGTTTTTT. Amino acids: CASTSEGLGTNEKLFF.